This T cell receptor beta chain originates from a study of T-cell memory formation after mild COVID-19. V gave up 1 base and J gave up 3 bases; unmatched junction bases: 10. The CDR3 sequence is 17 residues long. Germline lookup yields CDR1 SGHRS and CDR2 YFSETQ. The study's findings and limits: Confirmation was lacking for SARS-CoV-2 specificity of second-wave clones that peaked on day 37.

After 5'RACE with constant-segment primers, TCR alpha and TCR beta cDNA libraries carrying sample barcodes and UMIs were obtained. TCRdb reprocessed the 5' RACE reads via MiXCR and lists one record per CDR3 protein. The profile covers hundreds of thousands of distinct CDR3 sequences, with 20% appearing a single time and 9.5% to 15% taken by the ten largest. This clonotype was counted a few times. Its antigen is as yet unknown. The chain uses TRBV5-1 and TRBJ1-2; 9 bases fit TRBD1. Specimen: PBMCs or a T cell subset sorted from them (not recorded which). This clonotype originated in an adult woman who had mild COVID-19 (a few samples of this study predate the infection). Cell type and time point are not known. The CDR3 DNA follows: TGCGCCAGCAGCTTGTCGTCACCGGGACAGGGTTACTATGGCTACACCTTC. Encoded protein: CASSLSSPGQGYYGYTF.